One and the same sample provided the 7 T cell receptor beta chains below, sequenced in a study of CXCR3-negative and CXCR3-positive naive CD8 T cells. Their antigens are not known. Libraries were UMI-labeled 5' RACE TRB cDNA. TCRdb processed the 5' RACE reads again and assigns one entry to each CDR3 protein, with no DNA. Reported are about 60,000 distinct CDR3 sequences; the ten largest clones contain approximately 0.8%. Study-level points and caveats: Naive cells with CXCR3 showed TRB CDR3s that were more hydrophobic than those in CXCR3-negative naive cells.

The sample comprised naive CXCR3+ CD8+ T cells from blood. The subset here: CD45RO-CCR7+CD27+CD95- naive CD8+ T cells expressing CXCR3 (TNR3+). Receptor source: a human donor in good health. Some clones in this sample may be carry-over from other donors' samples.

This sequence joins TRBV7-7 and TRBJ1-1. The CDR3 spans 13 residues. Germline V gene data show CDR1 as SSHAT and CDR2 as FNYEAQ (reference sequence). The CDR3 reads CASSWEEGTEAFF.

CDR3 sequence: CASSLVSRVPDTQYF. The chain employs TRBV7-8 and TRBJ2-3. The V gene's germline CDR1 is SGHVS and CDR2 FQNEAQ. The CDR3 has 15 amino acids.

This chain links TRBV4-3 with TRBJ2-2. The CDR3 sequence is 14 residues long. Germline lookup yields CDR1 LGHNA and CDR2 YSLEER. CDR3 sequence reads: CASSDLRDTGELFF.

This sequence joins TRBV29-1 and TRBJ2-2; the TCRdb call, TRBD1, lacks DNA for checking. Germline V gives CDR1 SQVTM, CDR2 ANQGSEA. The CDR3 has 13 residues. CDR3 protein: CSVHTGFTGELFF.

The rearrangement links TRBV20-1 to TRBJ2-3; the D gene TCRdb calls, TRBD1, cannot be checked with no DNA. Germline lookup yields CDR1 DFQATT and CDR2 SNEGSKA (reference sequence). The CDR3 loop spans 14 amino acids. This CDR3 is CSGPGGGRTDTQYF.

The chain uses TRBV13 and TRBJ1-1; the TCRdb call, TRBD1, lacks DNA for checking. CDR1 and CDR2 from the germline V gene are PRHDT and FYEKMQ (reference sequence). The CDR3 consists of 15 residues. This CDR3 is CASRSEPGTHTEAFF.

The gene calls are TRBV6-1 and TRBJ1-1; TCRdb proposes TRBD1, but this gene call is untestable without DNA. The CDR3 totals 13 residues. Per the germline V gene, CDR1 is MNHNS and CDR2 is SASEGT. CDR3 sequence: CASCWGVGTEAFF.